What follows is one TCR beta chain and its context. The antigen it binds to is not known. The input lacks base qualities; no much larger clone sits a single base away. The sample belongs to a study of PD-1 blockade in classical Hodgkin lymphoma (TCRdb year 2020). In the study overall: Nivolumab dosing was 3 mg/kg intravenously every 2 weeks, continuing until either disease progression or unacceptable toxicity. The study used TCR beta sequencing and CyTOF to define a peripheral blood immune signature of response to PD-1 blockade in classical Hodgkin lymphoma.

Genomic DNA was isolated using the Qiagen DNeasy kit from unsorted PBMCs as well as from negatively selected CD4+ and CD8+ fractions. TCR beta CDR3 regions were subjected to amplification by immunoSEQ multiplex PCR with primers that anneal to V and J segments. A synthetic immune receptor repertoire was used to minimize amplification bias, and any residual bias was removed computationally once sequencing was done. The published analysis was carried out like this. Custom Python scripts were used to quantify repertoire diversity as the Shannon entropy index. Unsorted, CD4+ and CD8+ repertoires were analyzed separately, except in combined analyses where CD4+ and CD8+ sequences were merged in silico. A clone counted as expanded when the clone's frequency after treatment rose at least 2-fold relative to C1D1, and clones undetected at baseline were given a pseudocount of 0.5. Clones with 0 or 1 copy at C1D1 were classified as singleton clones, and clones with 2 or more copies were classified as non-singleton clones. Clones expanded in unsorted samples were labelled as CD4+, CD8+ or unknown by matching protein sequences in sorted samples from the same patient. Diversity changes from C1D1 to C4D1 were tested in paired samples using Wilcoxon tests. Here the immuneACCESS table is served through TCRdb, limited to in-frame sequences with V and J called. Missing clones are a known gap in these copies; in checked studies unresolved V genes cover under half, and the rest lacks a known reason. That table supplies the V and J calls and clone size; D and trimming were determined from the DNA. The sample yields several thousand clones; under 70% were counted once. 25% to 30% of the sample belongs to the ten largest clones.

Interpreted using the paper, the time point label stands for: cycle 4 day 1 (C4D1), after less than seven weeks of nivolumab. Every trial patient had relapsed following autologous stem cell transplantation, and prior brentuximab vedotin exposure was what differed among cohorts A, B and C. A total of around 59 patients with relapsed/refractory classical Hodgkin lymphoma made up the trial cohort, and each patient's best overall response was complete response, partial response or progressive disease. Trial patients were treated with single-agent nivolumab in the multi-cohort phase II CheckMate 205 trial. Best overall response was determined by an independent review committee according to the 2007 International Working Group response criteria. PBMCs from the trial were collected at three points: immediately before nivolumab initiation (C1D1), and during therapy at cycle 2 day 1 and cycle 4 day 1. Peripheral blood was collected in 8 mL Vacutainer Cell Preparation Tubes, from which PBMCs were isolated by centrifugation and then cryopreserved.

Beyond this particular receptor, the publication reports: Patients starting nivolumab less than 1 year after ASCT had lower diversity and were excluded from later analyses to avoid confounding by immune reconstitution. By C4D1, a significant rise was seen in CD4+ TCR diversity but not in CD8+ TCR diversity (p=0.0027 vs p=0.16), and the rise was most apparent among complete responders (p=0.02). The study was restricted to a single clinical trial cohort, and the causes of repertoire differences, possibly disease activity or prior therapy, were left undefined. Baseline TCR diversity was reported to be lower in newly diagnosed patients than in healthy donors and to be lower still in relapsed/refractory patients. Trial patients achieving complete response had baseline diversity similar to newly diagnosed patients, whereas partial responders and progressors had significantly lower diversity.

The V end loses 1 base and the J end loses 4 bases, and a stretch of 8 bases separates them. Per the germline V gene (reference sequence), SEHNR is the CDR1 and FQNEAQ is the CDR2. Its CDR3 holds 14 amino acids, cysteine through phenylalanine. Solely the CDR3 DNA is kept, with 42 bases framed from the first base. This clonotype was sampled from a human donor with classical Hodgkin lymphoma. The chain is encoded by TRBV7-9 joined to TRBJ2-1; no D gene call is confident. The sequences come from peripheral blood mononuclear cells (PBMCs), collected before the fourth cycle of nivolumab. The CDR3: CASSLDTAYNEQFF. The DNA reads TGTGCCAGCAGCTTAGATACAGCATACAATGAGCAGTTCTTC.